These 5 T cell receptor beta chains share one sample of origin, sequenced in a study of blood T cell repertoires in COVID-19. Sequenced by immunoSEQ multiplex PCR; TCRdb stores in-frame clones only, minus some. The sample records some 290,000 clones, around 78% being singletons. Source material: peripheral blood. Receptors originate from a man in his 60s who had recovered from COVID-19.

The chain links TRBV9 to TRBJ2-1; 16 positions match TRBD2. Germline CDR1 and CDR2: SGDLS and YYNGEE. Trimming cost V 0 bases and J 7 bases; bases outside gene matches: 1. The CDR3 extends over 16 amino acids. CDR3 bases: TGTGCCAGCAGCGTAGTGGGACTAGCGGGGGGGAATGAGCAGTTCTTC. Its protein product is CASSVVGLAGGNEQFF.

V is TRBV16 and J is TRBJ2-3, with D perhaps matching TRBD2 (6 bases). Per the germline V gene, CDR1 is KGHSY and CDR2 is FQNENV. V lost 2 bases and J 0 bases, leaving 9 bases between the germline ends. CDR3 length equals 15 residues. CDR3 coding DNA: TGTGCCAGCAGCCAAACTAGCCCCAGCACAGATACGCAGTATTTT. It encodes CASSQTSPSTDTQYF.

V usage is TRBV3-1 (or the pseudogene TRBV3-2) and J usage is TRBJ2-1; no definite D call. Trimming left V 4 bases short and J 2 bases short, with 12 bases between. Germline values: CDR1 LGHDT, CDR2 YNNKEL (reference sequence). CDR3 length equals 15 residues. The CDR3 DNA follows: TGTGCCAGCAGCCCAGACCCGGGTACCTACAATGAGCAGTTCTTC. It is translated as CASSPDPGTYNEQFF.

The chain has TRBV5-1 and TRBJ2-1, with TRBD2 matching 11 bases. CDR3 length: 16 amino acids. Trimming at V came to 5 bases and at J to 3 bases, leaving 7 bases not matched to a gene. Germline values: CDR1 SGHRS, CDR2 YFSETQ. Here the CDR3 DNA reads TGCGCCAGCAGAAAAACCGGGACTAGCGGCTACAATGAGCAGTTCTTC. Amino acid sequence: CASRKTGTSGYNEQFF.

This clone showed up just once. The chain uses TRBV29-1 and TRBJ2-3, with 9 bases aligning to TRBD1. CDR1 and CDR2 from the germline V gene are SQVTM and ANQGSEA. This CDR3 contains 13 residues. Trimming cost V 8 bases and J 6 bases; bases outside gene matches: 9. CDR3 sequence: CSWGDRVGDTQYF. CDR3 DNA sequence: TGCAGCTGGGGGGACAGGGTGGGTGATACGCAGTATTTT.